This T cell receptor (beta chain) was obtained from a study of blood T cell repertoires in COVID-19. Here immunoSEQ multiplex PCR was the method, and the copy in TCRdb shows in-frame clones only, minus some. The table shows around 250,000 clones, with roughly nine tenths occurring only once. Per germline, CDR1 MRHNA and CDR2 SNTAGT. CDR3 size: 14 residues. The V and J ends lost 3 bases and 9 bases respectively, with 12 bases between them. Sequencing was done on a sample of PBMCs or T cells enriched from blood (not recorded which). The clonotype comes from a human donor in a cohort exposed to, infected with or recovered from COVID-19 (not recorded which). The donor label of this sample is uncertain. V gene TRBV6-4 combines with J gene TRBJ1-6; D not certain. The CDR3 DNA reads TGTGCCAGCAGTGAAGCACCCGGCGGTTCACCCCTCCACTTT. This translates into CASSEAPGGSPLHF.